These 22 T cell receptor beta chains were sequenced from one sample in a study of beta chain features in type 1 diabetes. Expressed TCRB transcripts were sequenced because the entire RNA isolate underwent reverse transcription. Measured with immunoSEQ multiplex PCR; TCRdb has only the in-frame clones, and not every one. The table records about 150,000 clones, 11% of them present only once. Sequenced: central memory CD4+ T cells from blood. These receptors originate from a man aged 18 to 30 in good health.

The chain employs TRBV30 and TRBJ1-2; 8 bases fit TRBD1. The V gene end was trimmed by 4 bases and the J gene end by 2 bases; junction bases not matched to a gene: 6. The CDR3 is 14 amino acids. Germline CDR1 and CDR2: GTSNPN and SVGIG (reference sequence). The chain's CDR3 is CAWIRTGTNYGYTF. CDR3 nucleotides: TGTGCCTGGATTCGGACAGGGACCAACTATGGCTACACCTTC.

V is TRBV9 and J is TRBJ2-1; D might be TRBD2 (7 bases). Germline CDR1 and CDR2: SGDLS and YYNGEE. V was shortened by 4 bases and J by 8 bases, with 19 bases between the two germline ends. This CDR3 contains 15 residues. CDR3 amino acids: CASSPRGGADDEQFF. DNA of the CDR3: TGTGCCAGCAGCCCCCGCGGGGGCGCAGACGATGAGCAGTTCTTC.

V and J are TRBV7-2 and TRBJ1-6, with D hard to call. The V end was cut by 5 bases, the J end by 8 bases, with 7 bases between. Per germline, CDR1 SGHTA and CDR2 FQGNSA. The CDR3 contains 12 residues. The CDR3 sequence: CASSPQDSPLHF. The CDR3 region has the DNA TGTGCCAGCAGCCCCCAGGATTCACCCCTCCACTTT.

The J gene is TRBJ1-6, the V gene TRBV14; D remains ambiguous. This CDR3 is built from 14 residues. Germline loops: CDR1 SGHDN, CDR2 FVKESK. V was pared by 4 bases and J by 10 bases, with 14 bases between. The CDR3 DNA reads as TGTGCCAGCAGCCCCCATACCCTTCGGTCACCCCTCCACTTT. This encodes CASSPHTLRSPLHF.

This clone is judged medium-sized. The V gene is TRBV7-9, the J gene TRBJ2-5, with 7 positions matching TRBD2. This CDR3 comprises 15 residues. Per germline, CDR1 SEHNR and CDR2 FQNEAQ (reference sequence). Trimming took 3 bases from V and 2 from J; bases not matched to a gene: 6. CDR3 nucleotides: TGTGCCAGCAGCTTCGGGAGGACGGGGCAAGAGACCCAGTACTTC. This codes for CASSFGRTGQETQYF.

The CDR3 is CASSARDRATDTQYF. The CDR3 region has the DNA TGCGCCAGCAGCGCCCGGGACAGGGCCACAGATACGCAGTATTTT. V and J are TRBV5-1 and TRBJ2-3; 9 positions agree with TRBD1. This CDR3 contains 15 residues. The germline V gene has CDR1 SGHRS and CDR2 YFSETQ. Losses at the gene ends were 4 bases for V and 2 bases for J; bases not matched to a gene: 5.

This clone has at least ten counts. Within the sample, other DNA sequences also encode this same CDR3. CDR3 coding DNA: TGTGCCAGCAGCTTAGATGCGTATGCGGGGGGTCTTGAAAAAGAGACCCAGTACTTC. Translated: CASSLDAYAGGLEKETQYF. This chain uses TRBV7-2 with TRBJ2-5; 8 bases agree with TRBD2. Trimming at V came to 1 base and at J to 3 bases, leaving 16 bases not matched to a gene. Germline CDR1 reads SGHTA; CDR2 reads FQGNSA. The CDR3 is made up of 19 amino acids. Using reference TRBV7-2 and TRBJ2-5 for the parts outside the CDR3, the full variable domain is GAGVSQSPSNKVTEKGKDVELRCDPISGHTALYWYRQSLGQGLEFLIYFQGNSAPDKSGLPSDRFSAERTGGSVSTLTIQRTQQEDSAVYLCASSLDAYAGGLEKETQYFGPGTRLLVL.

The chain has TRBV29-1 and TRBJ2-6; D remains unclear. CDR3 length equals 13 residues. Trimming cost V 4 bases and J 3 bases, with 7 bases left between them. Germline V gene sequence: CDR1 SQVTM, CDR2 ANQGSEA. The CDR3, as DNA: TGCAGCGTTGCCAGAATTGGGGCCAACGTCCTGACTTTC. It is translated as CSVARIGANVLTF. The complete variable domain, with remaining parts taken from reference TRBV29-1 and TRBJ2-6, reads SAVISQKPSRDICQRGTSLTIQCQVDSQVTMMFWYRQQPGQSLTLIATANQGSEATYESGFVIDKFPISRPNLTFSTLTVSNMSPEDSSIYLCSVARIGANVLTFGAGSRLTVL.

This clone appeared a few times. Other DNA sequences in the same sample also yield this CDR3. The V gene is TRBV19, the J gene TRBJ2-7; 8 bases are shared with TRBD1. The CDR3 runs to 15 residues. Per the germline V gene, CDR1 is LNHDA and CDR2 is SQIVND (reference sequence). J gave up 3 bases and V 1 base, and 5 bases lay outside the gene matches. CDR3 DNA sequence: TGTGCCAGTAGTATAGGTGGGACAGGTCGCTACGAGCAGTACTTC. It yields the protein CASSIGGTGRYEQYF. Filled out from reference TRBV19 and TRBJ2-7, the complete variable domain reads DGGITQSPKYLFRKEGQNVTLSCEQNLNHDAMYWYRQDPGQGLRLIYYSQIVNDFQKGDIAEGYSVSREKKESFPLTVTSAQKNPTAFYLCASSIGGTGRYEQYFGPGTRLTVT.

In this sample, this clone turned up a few times. The CDR3: CASSHRGSGANVLTF. DNA for the CDR3: TGCGCCAGCAGCCATAGAGGGTCTGGGGCCAACGTCCTGACTTTC. The V gene is TRBV4-3, the J gene TRBJ2-6, with D possibly being TRBD2 (5 bases). Looked up from germline, CDR1 is LGHNA and CDR2 is YSLEER. V lost 3 bases to trimming and J lost 1 base, with 7 bases between them. The CDR3 length is 15 residues.

V usage is TRBV15 and J usage is TRBJ2-7, with TRBD1 matching over 7 bases. Germline CDR1 is LNHNV and CDR2 is YYDKDF (reference sequence). This CDR3 comprises 15 residues. Trimming took 5 bases from V and 3 from J; bases not matched to a gene: 10. The DNA for the CDR3 is TGTGCCACCAGCGATCCCGGGACAGACTACTACGAGCAGTACTTC. This gives the protein CATSDPGTDYYEQYF.

This chain joins TRBV7-2 and TRBJ2-2; no firm D call. CDR3 length equals 15 residues. Germline V lookup: CDR1 SGHTA, CDR2 FQGNSA. The V and J ends lost 5 bases and 0 bases respectively, with 10 bases between them. CDR3 sequence (DNA): TGTGCCAGCAGCCCCCAACAGTCGAACACCGGGGAGCTGTTTTTT. It is translated as CASSPQQSNTGELFF.

This chain uses TRBV5-1 with TRBJ2-6; the D is unclear. The V gene's germline CDR1 is SGHRS and CDR2 YFSETQ. The CDR3 has 15 amino acids. V was trimmed by 0 bases and J by 2 bases, leaving 6 bases between them. The CDR3 is CASSLEGAGANVLTF. CDR3 DNA sequence: TGCGCCAGCAGCTTGGAAGGTGCTGGGGCCAACGTCCTGACTTTC.

V usage is TRBV5-1 and J usage is TRBJ2-7, with D perhaps assigned TRBD1 or TRBD2 (5 bases each). The CDR3 runs 14 residues. The V end was cut by 0 bases, the J end by 3 bases, with 10 bases between. Germline values: CDR1 SGHRS, CDR2 YFSETQ. CDR3 amino acids: CASSLEGTFYEQYF. As DNA, the CDR3 is TGCGCCAGCAGCTTGGAAGGGACCTTCTACGAGCAGTACTTC.

In this sample, this clone turned up a few times. Other DNA sequences in this sample translate to the same CDR3. The chain recombines TRBV7-3 with TRBJ2-1; TRBD2 matches 7 bases. The ends lost 0 bases at V and 4 bases at J; junction bases unmatched: 0. The CDR3 runs to 14 residues. Germline V CDR1 and CDR2: SGHTA, FQGTGA. The CDR3 coding sequence is TGTGCCAGCAGCTTAACCGGGGGGTACAATGAGCAGTTCTTC. Translation: CASSLTGGYNEQFF.

V and J are TRBV4-3 and TRBJ1-6; D is possibly TRBD1 (5 bases). V lost 0 bases and J lost 7, with 10 bases in between. Looked up from germline, CDR1 is LGHNA and CDR2 is YSLEER. The CDR3 is 15 residues long. The CDR3 loop is CASSQELGPNSPLHF. CDR3 nucleotides: TGCGCCAGCAGCCAAGAACTGGGGCCCAATTCACCCCTCCACTTT.

Only a few counts were recorded for this clone. The rearrangement uses TRBV7-2 and TRBJ1-2, with 7 nucleotides matching TRBD1. Germline V CDR1 and CDR2: SGHTA, FQGNSA. V was pared by 4 bases and J by 5 bases, with 16 bases of the junction left unmatched. CDR3 length: 17 amino acids. In nucleotides, the CDR3 is TGTGCCAGCAGCTCGACAGGGCGGGCGAATGGGGTATATGGCTACACCTTC. As protein: CASSSTGRANGVYGYTF. The full variable domain, completed using reference TRBV7-2 and TRBJ1-2, is GAGVSQSPSNKVTEKGKDVELRCDPISGHTALYWYRQSLGQGLEFLIYFQGNSAPDKSGLPSDRFSAERTGGSVSTLTIQRTQQEDSAVYLCASSSTGRANGVYGYTFGSGTRLTVV.

J is TRBJ2-3 and V is TRBV18; 8 bases align to TRBD2. The CDR3 totals 13 residues. Germline values: CDR1 KGHSH, CDR2 LQKENI. The junction had 2 bases not matched to a gene; V was cut back by 0 bases and J by 9 bases. CDR3 nucleotides: TGTGCCAGCTCACCACCAGCGGGAGAAACGCAGTATTTT. Residues: CASSPPAGETQYF.

The rearrangement links TRBV7-6 to TRBJ2-1, with 10 bases matching TRBD1. V gave up 6 bases and J gave up 5 bases; unmatched junction bases: 7. CDR3 length: 15 residues. Germline CDR1 SGHVS, CDR2 FNYEAQ. The CDR3 DNA reads as TGTGCCAGCAGTACCGGGACAGGGGTAAACAATGAGCAGTTCTTC. It specifies CASSTGTGVNNEQFF.

This clone was counted between two and nine times. The rearrangement links TRBV19 to TRBJ2-1; 12 bases fit TRBD2. Trimming took 7 bases from V and 4 from J; bases not matched to a gene: 8. Per the germline V gene, CDR1 is LNHDA and CDR2 is SQIVND (reference sequence). The CDR3 contains 16 residues. This CDR3 reads CASKKGGTSGYNEQFF. In DNA, the CDR3 is TGTGCCAGTAAGAAAGGGGGGACTAGCGGGTACAATGAGCAGTTCTTC.

This clone showed up just a few times. The chain employs TRBV2 and TRBJ1-6, with D possibly matching TRBD1 (5 bases). V was trimmed by 7 bases and J by 9 bases, leaving 13 bases between them. There are 13 residues in the CDR3. Germline loops: CDR1 SNHLY, CDR2 FYNNEI. CDR3 in amino acids: CASKVRDGSPLHF. The CDR3 DNA reads as TGTGCCAGCAAGGTCAGGGATGGTTCACCCCTCCACTTT. Using reference TRBV2 and TRBJ1-6 for the parts outside the CDR3, the full variable domain is EPEVTQTPSHQVTQMGQEVILRCVPISNHLYFYWYRQILGQKVEFLVSFYNNEISEKSEIFDDQFSVERPDGSNFTLKIRSTKLEDSAMYFCASKVRDGSPLHFGNGTRLTVT.

This clone was recorded a few times. The chain recombines TRBV7-2 with TRBJ1-2, with D uncertain. Germline assignment: CDR1 SGHTA and CDR2 FQGNSA. The CDR3 length is 12 residues. Between the trimmed V and J ends, which lost 1 base and 8 bases, there was a span of 8 bases. CDR3 sequence reads: CASSLGESGYTF. The CDR3 DNA reads as TGTGCCAGCAGCTTAGGAGAAAGCGGCTACACCTTC.